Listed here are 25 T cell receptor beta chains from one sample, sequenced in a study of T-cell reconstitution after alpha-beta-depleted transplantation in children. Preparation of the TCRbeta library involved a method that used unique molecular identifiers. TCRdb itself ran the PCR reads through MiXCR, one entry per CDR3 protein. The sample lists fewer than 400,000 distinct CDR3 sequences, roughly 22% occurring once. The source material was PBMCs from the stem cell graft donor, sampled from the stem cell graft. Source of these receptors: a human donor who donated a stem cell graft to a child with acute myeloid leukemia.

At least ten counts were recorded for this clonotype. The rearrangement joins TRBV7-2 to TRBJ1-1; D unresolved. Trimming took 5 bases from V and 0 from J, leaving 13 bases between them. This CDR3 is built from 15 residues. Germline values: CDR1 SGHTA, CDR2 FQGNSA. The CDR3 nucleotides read TGTGCCAGCAGCCCCTTGACGGTCATGAACACTGAAGCTTTCTTT. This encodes CASSPLTVMNTEAFF.

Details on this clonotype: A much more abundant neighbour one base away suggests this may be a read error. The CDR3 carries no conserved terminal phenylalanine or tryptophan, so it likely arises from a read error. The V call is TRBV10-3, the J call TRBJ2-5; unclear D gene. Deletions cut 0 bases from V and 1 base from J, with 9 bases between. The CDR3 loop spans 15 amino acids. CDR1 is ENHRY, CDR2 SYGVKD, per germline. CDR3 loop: CAISESGTVQETQYY. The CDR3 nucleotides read TGTGCCATCAGTGAGTCAGGCACTGTCCAAGAGACCCAGTACTAC.

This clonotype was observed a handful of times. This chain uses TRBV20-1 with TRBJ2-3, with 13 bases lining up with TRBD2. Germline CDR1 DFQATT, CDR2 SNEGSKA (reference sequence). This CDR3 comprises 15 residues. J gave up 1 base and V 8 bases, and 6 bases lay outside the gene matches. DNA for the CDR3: TGCAGTCCCGGACTAGCGGGAGTTGGCACAGATACGCAGTATTTT. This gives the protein CSPGLAGVGTDTQYF.

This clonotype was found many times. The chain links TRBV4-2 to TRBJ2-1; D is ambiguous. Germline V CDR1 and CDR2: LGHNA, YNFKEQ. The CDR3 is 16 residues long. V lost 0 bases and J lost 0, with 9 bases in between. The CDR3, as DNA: TGTGCCAGCAGCCAAGATGGCCGAAGCTCCTACAATGAGCAGTTCTTC. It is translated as CASSQDGRSSYNEQFF.

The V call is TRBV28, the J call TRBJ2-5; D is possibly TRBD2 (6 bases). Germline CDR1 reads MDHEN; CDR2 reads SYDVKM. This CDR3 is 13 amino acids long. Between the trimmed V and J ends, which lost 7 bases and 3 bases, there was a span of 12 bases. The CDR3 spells CASTSGGEETQYF. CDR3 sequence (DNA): TGTGCCAGCACATCTGGAGGGGAAGAGACCCAGTACTTC.

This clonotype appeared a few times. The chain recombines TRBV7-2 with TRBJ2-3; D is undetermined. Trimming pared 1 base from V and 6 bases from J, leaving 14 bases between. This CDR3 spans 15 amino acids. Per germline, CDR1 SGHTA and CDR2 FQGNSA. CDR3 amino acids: CASSLVFDGWDTQYF. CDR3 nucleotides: TGTGCCAGCAGCTTAGTCTTCGACGGATGGGATACGCAGTATTTT.

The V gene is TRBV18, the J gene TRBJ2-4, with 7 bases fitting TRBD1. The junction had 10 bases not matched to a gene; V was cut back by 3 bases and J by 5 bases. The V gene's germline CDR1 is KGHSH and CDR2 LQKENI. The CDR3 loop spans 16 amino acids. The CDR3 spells CASSPPFNRGENIQYF. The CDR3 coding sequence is TGTGCCAGCTCACCCCCCTTTAACAGGGGCGAAAACATTCAGTACTTC.

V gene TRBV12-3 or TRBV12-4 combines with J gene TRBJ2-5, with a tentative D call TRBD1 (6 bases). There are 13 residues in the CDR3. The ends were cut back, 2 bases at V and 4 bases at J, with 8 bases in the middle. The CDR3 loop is CASSLKGGETQYF. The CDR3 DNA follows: TGTGCCAGCAGTTTAAAAGGGGGAGAGACCCAGTACTTC.

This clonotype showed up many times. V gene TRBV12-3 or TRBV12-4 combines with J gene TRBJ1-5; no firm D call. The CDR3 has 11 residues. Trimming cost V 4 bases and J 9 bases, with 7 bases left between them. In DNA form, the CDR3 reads TGTGCCAGCAGTTCCACGGGGCCCCAGCATTTT. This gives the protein CASSSTGPQHF.

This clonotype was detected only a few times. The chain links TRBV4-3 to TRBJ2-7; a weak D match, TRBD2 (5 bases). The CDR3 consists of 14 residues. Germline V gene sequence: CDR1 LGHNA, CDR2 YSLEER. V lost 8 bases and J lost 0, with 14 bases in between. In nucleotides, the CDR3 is TGCGCCAGCCGCCGGACGGGGAGCTCCTACGAGCAGTACTTC. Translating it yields CASRRTGSSYEQYF.

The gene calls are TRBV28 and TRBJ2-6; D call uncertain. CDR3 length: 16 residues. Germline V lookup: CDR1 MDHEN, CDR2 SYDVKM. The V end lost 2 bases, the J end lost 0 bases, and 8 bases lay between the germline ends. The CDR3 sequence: CASSLMRSSGANVLTF. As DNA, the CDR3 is TGTGCCAGCAGTTTAATGCGGAGCTCTGGGGCCAACGTCCTGACTTTC.

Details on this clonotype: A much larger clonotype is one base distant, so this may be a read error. CDR3 sequence: CASSDSSGSIYERFF. The CDR3 nucleotides are TGTGCCAGCAGTGACTCTAGCGGGAGTATCTATGAGCGGTTCTTC. The rearrangement uses TRBV6-4 and TRBJ2-1, with TRBD2 matching over 9 bases. The CDR3 is made up of 15 amino acids. Germline V gene sequence: CDR1 MRHNA, CDR2 SNTAGT.

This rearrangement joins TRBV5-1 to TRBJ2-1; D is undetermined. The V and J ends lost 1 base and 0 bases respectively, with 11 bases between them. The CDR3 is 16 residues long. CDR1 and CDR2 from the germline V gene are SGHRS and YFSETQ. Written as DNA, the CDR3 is TGCGCCAGCAGCTTGACTCCCGACGGCTCCTACAATGAGCAGTTCTTC. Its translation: CASSLTPDGSYNEQFF.

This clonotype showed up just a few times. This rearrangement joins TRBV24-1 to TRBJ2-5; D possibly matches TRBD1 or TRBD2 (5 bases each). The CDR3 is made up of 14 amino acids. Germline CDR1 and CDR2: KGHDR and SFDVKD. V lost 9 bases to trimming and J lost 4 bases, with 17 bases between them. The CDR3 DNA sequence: TGTGCCACCGGAGGAGCAGGGTTTACAGAGACCCAGTACTTC. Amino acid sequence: CATGGAGFTETQYF.

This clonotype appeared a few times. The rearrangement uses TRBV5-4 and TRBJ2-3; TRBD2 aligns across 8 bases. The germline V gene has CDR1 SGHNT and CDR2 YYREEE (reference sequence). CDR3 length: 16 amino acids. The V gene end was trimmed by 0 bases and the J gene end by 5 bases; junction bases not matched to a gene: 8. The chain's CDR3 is CASSLEAGVPIDTQYF. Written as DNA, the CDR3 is TGTGCCAGCAGCTTGGAAGCGGGAGTTCCAATAGATACGCAGTATTTT.

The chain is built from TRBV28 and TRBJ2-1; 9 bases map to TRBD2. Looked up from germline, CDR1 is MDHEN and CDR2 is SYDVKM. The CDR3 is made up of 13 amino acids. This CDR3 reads CASGREGYNEQFF. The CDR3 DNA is TGTGCGAGCGGGCGGGAGGGATACAATGAGCAGTTCTTC. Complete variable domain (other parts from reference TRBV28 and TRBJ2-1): DVKVTQSSRYLVKRTGEKVFLECVQDMDHENMFWYRQDPGLGLRLIYFSYDVKMKEKGDIPEGYSVSREKKERFSLILESASTNQTSMYLCASGREGYNEQFFGPGTRLTVL.

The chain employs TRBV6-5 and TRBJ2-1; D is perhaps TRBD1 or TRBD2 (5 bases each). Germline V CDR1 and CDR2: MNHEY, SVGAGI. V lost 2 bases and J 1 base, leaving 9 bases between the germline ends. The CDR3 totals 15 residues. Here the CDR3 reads CASSYGGPSYNEQFF. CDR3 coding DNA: TGTGCCAGCAGTTACGGGGGACCTTCCTACAATGAGCAGTTCTTC.

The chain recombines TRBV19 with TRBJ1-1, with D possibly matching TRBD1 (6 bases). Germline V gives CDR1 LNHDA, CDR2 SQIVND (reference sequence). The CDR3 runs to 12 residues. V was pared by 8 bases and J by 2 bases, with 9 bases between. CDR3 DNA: TGTGCCAGTGAGGGACATAACACTGAAGCTTTCTTT. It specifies CASEGHNTEAFF.

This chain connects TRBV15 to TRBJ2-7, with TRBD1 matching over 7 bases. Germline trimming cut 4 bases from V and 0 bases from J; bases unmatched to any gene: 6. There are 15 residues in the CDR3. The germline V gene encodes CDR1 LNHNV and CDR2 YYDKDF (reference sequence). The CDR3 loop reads CATSIGQESSYEQYF. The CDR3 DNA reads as TGTGCCACCAGCATAGGACAGGAGTCCTCCTACGAGCAGTACTTC.

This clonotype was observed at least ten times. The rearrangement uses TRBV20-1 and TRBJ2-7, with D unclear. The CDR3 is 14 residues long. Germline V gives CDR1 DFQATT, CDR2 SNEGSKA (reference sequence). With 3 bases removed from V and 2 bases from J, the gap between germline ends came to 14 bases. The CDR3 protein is CSASPSVRPYEQYF. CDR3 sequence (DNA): TGCAGTGCTAGTCCGAGTGTCCGACCCTACGAGCAGTACTTC.

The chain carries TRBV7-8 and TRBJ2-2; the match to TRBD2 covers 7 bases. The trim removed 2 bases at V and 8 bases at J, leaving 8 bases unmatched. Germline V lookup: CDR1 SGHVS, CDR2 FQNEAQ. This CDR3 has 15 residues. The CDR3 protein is CASSLRAGNGGELFF. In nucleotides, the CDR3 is TGTGCCAGCAGCTTAAGAGCGGGAAATGGGGGGGAGCTGTTTTTT. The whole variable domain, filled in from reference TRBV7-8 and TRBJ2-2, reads GAGVSQSPRYKVAKRGQDVALRCDPISGHVSLFWYQQALGQGPEFLTYFQNEAQLDKSGLPSDRFFAERPEGSVSTLKIQRTQQEDSAVYLCASSLRAGNGGELFFGEGSRLTVL.

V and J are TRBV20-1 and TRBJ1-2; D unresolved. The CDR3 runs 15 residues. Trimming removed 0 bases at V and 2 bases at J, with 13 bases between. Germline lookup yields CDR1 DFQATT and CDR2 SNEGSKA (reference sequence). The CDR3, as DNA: TGCAGTGCTAGAGAACAGCCGACAATAAACTATGGCTACACCTTC. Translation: CSAREQPTINYGYTF.

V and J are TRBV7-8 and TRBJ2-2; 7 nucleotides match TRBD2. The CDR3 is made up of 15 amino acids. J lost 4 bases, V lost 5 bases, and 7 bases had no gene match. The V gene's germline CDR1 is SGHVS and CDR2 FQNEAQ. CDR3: CASSKSGKGTGELFF. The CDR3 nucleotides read TGTGCCAGCAGCAAGAGCGGGAAAGGCACCGGGGAGCTGTTTTTT. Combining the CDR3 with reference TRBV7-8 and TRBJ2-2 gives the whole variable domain GAGVSQSPRYKVAKRGQDVALRCDPISGHVSLFWYQQALGQGPEFLTYFQNEAQLDKSGLPSDRFFAERPEGSVSTLKIQRTQQEDSAVYLCASSKSGKGTGELFFGEGSRLTVL.

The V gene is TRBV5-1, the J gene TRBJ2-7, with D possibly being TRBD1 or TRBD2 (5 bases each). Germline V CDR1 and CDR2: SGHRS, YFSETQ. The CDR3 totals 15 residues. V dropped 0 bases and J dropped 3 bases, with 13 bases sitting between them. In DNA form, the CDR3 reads TGCGCCAGCAGCTTGGGCGACGGGGCACACTACGAGCAGTACTTC. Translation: CASSLGDGAHYEQYF.

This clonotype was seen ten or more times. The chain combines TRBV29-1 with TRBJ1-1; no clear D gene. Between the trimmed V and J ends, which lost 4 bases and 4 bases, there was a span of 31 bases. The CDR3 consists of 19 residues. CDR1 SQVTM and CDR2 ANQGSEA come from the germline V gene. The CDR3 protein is CSVVEKHPGIPARVTEAFF. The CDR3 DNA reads TGCAGCGTTGTGGAGAAGCACCCGGGGATCCCTGCTCGGGTCACTGAAGCTTTCTTT.